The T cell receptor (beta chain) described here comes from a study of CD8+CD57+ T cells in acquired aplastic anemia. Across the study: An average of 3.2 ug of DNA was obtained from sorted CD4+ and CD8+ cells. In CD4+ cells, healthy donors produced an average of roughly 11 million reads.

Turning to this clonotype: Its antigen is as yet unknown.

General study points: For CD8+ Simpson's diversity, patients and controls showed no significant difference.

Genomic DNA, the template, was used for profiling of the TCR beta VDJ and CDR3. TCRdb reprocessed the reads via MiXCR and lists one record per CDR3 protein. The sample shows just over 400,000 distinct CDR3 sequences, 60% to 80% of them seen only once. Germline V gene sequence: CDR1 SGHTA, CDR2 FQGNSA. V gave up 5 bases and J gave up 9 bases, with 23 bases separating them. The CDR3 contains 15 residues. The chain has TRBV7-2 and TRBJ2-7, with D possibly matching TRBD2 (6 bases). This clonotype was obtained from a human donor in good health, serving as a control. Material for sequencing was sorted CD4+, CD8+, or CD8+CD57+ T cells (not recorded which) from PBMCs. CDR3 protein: CASSHVHSGSYTQYF. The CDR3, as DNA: TGTGCCAGCAGCCACGTTCACAGCGGGTCCTACACGCAGTACTTC.